The 30 T cell receptor beta chains presented below share a single source sample, sequenced in a study of T cells in Graves' hyperthyroidism and ophthalmopathy. The CDR3 regions of TCR beta were amplified from RNA transcripts. Researchers ran a first-round RT-PCR on the TCR CDR3 using the HTBI primer set. TCRdb re-called the multiplex PCR reads with MiXCR, one entry per CDR3 protein. Found here are approximately 210,000 distinct CDR3 sequences, about 15% of them singletons; the top ten hold approximately 50%. The sequencing sample was made of blood. All receptors come from a man aged 45-65 years with Graves' hyperthyroidism.

At least ten counts were recorded for this clonotype. V and J are TRBV20-1 and TRBJ2-7, with TRBD2 matching 9 bases. Per the germline V gene, CDR1 is DFQATT and CDR2 is SNEGSKA (reference sequence). CDR3 length: 14 residues. The V segment lost 5 bases and the J segment 1 base; nucleotides outside the gene matches: 6. CDR3 DNA sequence: TGCAGTGCTCATTCGACTAGCGGATCCTACGAGCAGTACTTC. Its protein is CSAHSTSGSYEQYF.

This clonotype was picked up many times. The chain combines TRBV3-1 with TRBJ1-5; unclear D gene. Germline V gene lookup returns CDR1 LGHDT and CDR2 YNNKEL (reference sequence). Trimming pared 3 bases from V and 5 bases from J, leaving 8 bases between. The CDR3 extends over 13 amino acids. In DNA form, the CDR3 reads TGTGCCAGCAGCCACGGCAATCATCAGCCCCAGCATTTT. It is translated as CASSHGNHQPQHF.

This clonotype was observed many times. The V and J genes are TRBV28 and TRBJ2-7; D might be TRBD2 (5 bases). The CDR3 contains 15 residues. Trimming removed 5 bases from V and 0 bases from J, with 14 bases in between. CDR1 and CDR2 from the germline V gene are MDHEN and SYDVKM. DNA of the CDR3: TGTGCCAGCAGTGCCGTTAGGCGGGCCTCCTACGAGCAGTACTTC. Amino acid sequence: CASSAVRRASYEQYF.

On this clonotype itself: A much larger clone lies one base from this, so it may be a read error. The chain uses TRBV11-3 and TRBJ2-5; TRBD2 might be the D (5 bases). The DNA end is a closer match to TRBJ2-1, so the J assignment may be wrong. Germline V gives CDR1 SGHNT, CDR2 YENEEA. The CDR3 is 14 residues long. For the CDR3, the DNA is TGTGCCAGCAGCCACCCCGCGGGCCAAGAGACCCAGTTCTTC. It translates to CASSHPAGQETQFF.

There are many counts of this clonotype. The gene calls are TRBV7-6 and TRBJ1-2; 8 bases align to TRBD1. Trimming removed 8 bases from V and 6 bases from J; junction bases left unmatched: 8. The CDR3 loop spans 13 amino acids. The germline CDR1 and CDR2 sequences are SGHVS and FNYEAQ. The CDR3 sequence is CASSLAGGDGYTF. CDR3 nucleotide sequence: TGTGCCAGCTCCCTGGCAGGGGGCGATGGCTACACCTTC.

The sample holds a few counts of this clonotype. This chain uses TRBV4-1 with TRBJ1-6; no clear D. Trimming left V 1 base short and J 5 bases short, with 9 bases between. This CDR3 contains 15 residues. Per the germline V gene, CDR1 is MGHRA and CDR2 is YSYEKL. Written as DNA, the CDR3 is TGCGCCAGCAGCCAAGGGCAAGTGAATAATTCACCCCTCCACTTT. This gives the protein CASSQGQVNNSPLHF.

This clonotype was counted ten times or more. The chain carries TRBV11-3 and TRBJ2-4; a possible D gene is TRBD2 (6 bases). The CDR3 is made up of 13 amino acids. CDR1 and CDR2 from the germline V gene are SGHNT and YENEEA. The ends were cut back, 1 base at V and 6 bases at J, with 7 bases in the middle. The CDR3 is CASSLATRNIQYF. The CDR3, as DNA: TGTGCCAGCAGCTTAGCGACTAGAAACATTCAGTACTTC.

The chain employs TRBV3-1 and TRBJ1-6; a possible D gene is TRBD1 (5 bases). Between the trimmed V and J ends, which lost 6 bases and 0 bases, there was a span of 12 bases. The V gene's germline CDR1 is LGHDT and CDR2 YNNKEL (reference sequence). The CDR3 contains 16 residues. CDR3 in amino acids: CASSQKRGSYNSPLHF. The DNA for the CDR3 is TGTGCCAGCAGTCAAAAGAGGGGCTCCTATAATTCACCCCTCCACTTT.

At least ten counts were recorded for this clonotype. This chain uses TRBV7-2 with TRBJ1-2, with D possibly matching TRBD1 (5 bases). The CDR3 is 15 residues long. Germline loops: CDR1 SGHTA, CDR2 FQGNSA. Trimming pared 4 bases from V and 5 bases from J, leaving 17 bases between. CDR3 sequence: CASSSRPGTEYGYTF. For the CDR3, the DNA is TGTGCCAGCAGCTCCCGACCCGGGACCGAATATGGCTACACCTTC.

J is TRBJ2-2 and V is TRBV27, with D tentatively TRBD1 (7 bases). Trimming left V 0 bases short and J 4 bases short, with 27 bases between. CDR1 MNHEY and CDR2 SMNVEV come from the germline V gene (reference sequence). The CDR3 loop spans 21 amino acids. The CDR3 region is CASSLSIGLMTGRGGTGELFF. The CDR3 DNA reads as TGTGCCAGCAGTTTATCGATCGGTTTAATGACAGGGCGGGGTGGCACCGGGGAGCTGTTTTTT.

The rearrangement uses TRBV20-1 and TRBJ2-1; TRBD2 aligns across 7 bases. Unmatched junction bases numbered 9, after V lost 4 bases and J lost 9 bases. There are 13 residues in the CDR3. The germline gives CDR1 DFQATT, CDR2 SNEGSKA (reference sequence). The CDR3 sequence: CSATRTSWSEQFF. DNA for the CDR3: TGCAGTGCTACCCGGACTAGTTGGAGTGAGCAGTTCTTC.

The rearrangement links TRBV18 to TRBJ1-1; the match to TRBD1 covers 8 bases. The CDR3 is 14 residues long. CDR1 KGHSH and CDR2 LQKENI come from the germline V gene. Germline trimming cut 3 bases from V and 5 bases from J; bases unmatched to any gene: 5. The CDR3 bases are TGTGCCAGCTCACCTCGACAGGGGCGGACTGAAGCTTTCTTT. Protein product: CASSPRQGRTEAFF.

This clonotype was counted a few times. The rearrangement uses TRBV5-1 and TRBJ1-3; 7 bases fit TRBD1. The CDR3 totals 16 residues. Germline V gene lookup returns CDR1 SGHRS and CDR2 YFSETQ. V shed 5 bases, J shed 0 bases, and the junction held 8 bases outside the gene matches. The CDR3 loop reads CASRKGQMSSGNTIYF. CDR3 bases: TGCGCCAGCAGGAAGGGACAGATGAGCTCTGGAAACACCATATATTTT. Full variable domain (rest looked up from reference TRBV5-1 and TRBJ1-3): KAGVTQTPRYLIKTRGQQVTLSCSPISGHRSVSWYQQTPGQGLQFLFEYFSETQRNKGNFPGRFSGRQFSNSRSEMNVSTLELGDSALYLCASRKGQMSSGNTIYFGEGSWLTVV.

This clonotype showed up just a few times. The V and J genes are TRBV2 and TRBJ2-5, with TRBD1 as a possible D gene (6 bases). The CDR3 is 15 residues long. The ends were cut back, 2 bases at V and 2 bases at J, with 12 bases in the middle. CDR1 and CDR2 (germline): SNHLY, FYNNEI. The CDR3 DNA follows: TGTGCCAGCAGTGAATTGGGAACAGGGCAAGAGACCCAGTACTTC. Protein product: CASSELGTGQETQYF.

The CDR3 region is CAWSVRTHGELFF. The CDR3 nucleotides read TGTGCCTGGAGTGTAAGGACTCACGGGGAGCTGTTTTTT. V usage is TRBV30 and J usage is TRBJ2-2; tentative D call: TRBD2 (5 bases). The CDR3 consists of 13 residues. CDR1 is GTSNPN, CDR2 SVGIG, per germline (reference sequence). The germline V and J ends were trimmed by 0 bases and 7 bases, with 9 bases remaining between them.

This rearrangement joins TRBV30 to TRBJ1-5, with 8 bases identical to TRBD1. The ends lost 1 base at V and 3 bases at J; junction bases unmatched: 5. Germline CDR1 GTSNPN, CDR2 SVGIG (reference sequence). The CDR3 covers 15 residues. Here the CDR3 DNA reads TGTGCCTGGAGTGCTCGGACAGGGCCCAATCAGCCCCAGCATTTT. Residues: CAWSARTGPNQPQHF.

The rearrangement joins TRBV9 to TRBJ2-7; D remains unclear. Trimming removed 1 base from V and 3 bases from J, with 8 bases in between. The CDR3 consists of 13 residues. Germline CDR1 reads SGDLS; CDR2 reads YYNGEE. The chain's CDR3 is CASSVTASYEQYF. CDR3 sequence (DNA): TGTGCCAGCAGCGTAACGGCCAGCTACGAGCAGTACTTC.

Ten or more counts support this clonotype. This sequence joins TRBV20-1 and TRBJ1-1; the D is unclear. The length of the CDR3 is 12 residues. Per germline, CDR1 DFQATT and CDR2 SNEGSKA (reference sequence). This chain's CDR3 is CRLDKQNTEAFF. The CDR3 nucleotides are TGCAGACTCGACAAACAGAACACTGAAGCTTTCTTT.

This clonotype was found many times. The rearrangement links TRBV24-1 to TRBJ2-3; D might be TRBD1 (5 bases). V was pared by 1 base and J by 3 bases, with 7 bases between. CDR1 is KGHDR, CDR2 SFDVKD, per germline. The CDR3 has 14 residues. In nucleotides, the CDR3 is TGTGCCACCAGTGATTTCAAGGGGACAGATACGCAGTATTTT. Residues: CATSDFKGTDTQYF.

With respect to this clonotype: A much larger clone lies one base from this, so it may be a read error. This CDR3 reads CANSLDVAGGGNTIYF. CDR3 nucleotide sequence: TGCGCCAACAGCTTGGATGTCGCCGGTGGTGGAAACACCATATATTTT. This rearrangement joins TRBV5-1 to TRBJ1-3; D remains ambiguous. The CDR3 is 16 amino acids. CDR1 and CDR2 (germline): SGHRS, YFSETQ.

This clonotype was seen repeatedly, ten times or more. This rearrangement joins TRBV2 to TRBJ1-1, with a possible D match to TRBD1 (5 bases). V was shortened by 4 bases and J by 4 bases, with 13 bases between the two germline ends. Per germline, CDR1 SNHLY and CDR2 FYNNEI. CDR3 length: 14 amino acids. This chain's CDR3 is CASSGGDGVTEAFF. The CDR3, as DNA: TGTGCCAGCAGTGGAGGGGACGGGGTCACTGAAGCTTTCTTT.

This clonotype was found a few times. The gene calls are TRBV5-1 and TRBJ2-5, with 15 bases lining up with TRBD2. V lost 4 bases and J lost 4; bases outside the gene matches: 8. CDR1 and CDR2 (germline): SGHRS, YFSETQ. CDR3 length: 17 amino acids. The CDR3 protein is CASSPGLAGGLSETQYF. CDR3 DNA: TGCGCCAGCAGCCCGGGACTAGCGGGAGGTCTATCAGAGACCCAGTACTTC.

This clonotype was seen at least ten times. This chain links TRBV20-1 with TRBJ2-3; D call uncertain. Trimming stripped 3 bases from V and 0 bases from J, with 4 bases between. Germline V lookup: CDR1 DFQATT, CDR2 SNEGSKA (reference sequence). This CDR3 region has 12 residues. The CDR3 region has the DNA TGCAGTGCTAGCGGGAGCACAGATACGCAGTATTTT. Its protein product is CSASGSTDTQYF.

This clonotype was detected ten times or more. The rearrangement links TRBV3-1 to TRBJ2-1; 10 positions match TRBD2. The CDR3 runs 16 residues. Germline V gene sequence: CDR1 LGHDT, CDR2 YNNKEL (reference sequence). The V segment lost 3 bases and the J segment 8 bases; nucleotides outside the gene matches: 10. The CDR3 DNA follows: TGTGCCAGCAGCCACCCTCCCCTAGCGGGAGTCTATGAGCAGTTCTTC. This translates into CASSHPPLAGVYEQFF.

The genes are TRBV15 and TRBJ2-7, with D possibly TRBD1 on 6 matching bases. The ends were cut back, 4 bases at V and 0 bases at J, with 16 bases in the middle. This CDR3 is 16 amino acids long. CDR1 LNHNV and CDR2 YYDKDF come from the germline V gene (reference sequence). CDR3 coding DNA: TGTGCCACCAGCAAGGGGGTTAGCCTACCCTCCTACGAGCAGTACTTC. Translated, it gives CATSKGVSLPSYEQYF.

This clonotype came up many times. The rearrangement links TRBV18 to TRBJ2-1; 8 bases are shared with TRBD1. The J segment lost 9 bases and the V segment lost 2 bases, leaving 12 bases of the junction unmatched. Germline V CDR1 and CDR2: KGHSH, LQKENI. The length of the CDR3 is 16 residues. The CDR3 reads CASSPTGQGAIFEQFF. The CDR3 bases are TGTGCCAGCTCACCAACGGGGCAGGGGGCGATCTTTGAGCAGTTCTTC.

In this sample, this clonotype turned up a few times. This chain uses TRBV5-4 with TRBJ1-1; 8 bases agree with TRBD1. This CDR3 spans 16 amino acids. CDR1 and CDR2 from the germline V gene are SGHNT and YYREEE (reference sequence). V shed 1 base and J 4 bases; nucleotides not matched to a gene: 9. The CDR3 loop reads CASSLPSRGRVTEAFF. The CDR3 coding sequence is TGTGCCAGCAGCTTGCCCTCCAGGGGGCGCGTCACTGAAGCTTTCTTT.

This clonotype was recorded at least ten times. V gene TRBV12-3 or TRBV12-4 combines with J gene TRBJ2-1; 9 bases line up with TRBD2. The CDR3 loop spans 13 amino acids. With V trimmed by 6 bases and J by 7 bases, 4 bases remained unmatched. CDR3 bases: TGTGCCAGCAGCCAAACTAGCGGGAATGAGCAGTTCTTC. Amino acids: CASSQTSGNEQFF.

This rearrangement joins TRBV6-1 to TRBJ1-1, with D unclear. Germline lookup yields CDR1 MNHNS and CDR2 SASEGT. The CDR3 contains 13 residues. V lost 7 bases and J 3 bases, leaving 12 bases between the germline ends. Here the CDR3 reads CASIPPEYTEAFF. CDR3 sequence (DNA): TGTGCCAGCATCCCACCTGAATACACTGAAGCTTTCTTT.

CDR3 sequence (DNA): TGTGCCAGCAGCTTAGGAGGGGGGAGGACCCCAGATACGCAGTATTTT. It is translated as CASSLGGGRTPDTQYF. The V gene is TRBV11-2, the J gene TRBJ2-3; D tentatively fits TRBD1 or TRBD2 (6 bases each). CDR3 length: 16 residues. V gave up 1 base and J gave up 4 bases, with 15 bases separating them. Looked up from germline, CDR1 is SGHAT and CDR2 is FQNNGV.